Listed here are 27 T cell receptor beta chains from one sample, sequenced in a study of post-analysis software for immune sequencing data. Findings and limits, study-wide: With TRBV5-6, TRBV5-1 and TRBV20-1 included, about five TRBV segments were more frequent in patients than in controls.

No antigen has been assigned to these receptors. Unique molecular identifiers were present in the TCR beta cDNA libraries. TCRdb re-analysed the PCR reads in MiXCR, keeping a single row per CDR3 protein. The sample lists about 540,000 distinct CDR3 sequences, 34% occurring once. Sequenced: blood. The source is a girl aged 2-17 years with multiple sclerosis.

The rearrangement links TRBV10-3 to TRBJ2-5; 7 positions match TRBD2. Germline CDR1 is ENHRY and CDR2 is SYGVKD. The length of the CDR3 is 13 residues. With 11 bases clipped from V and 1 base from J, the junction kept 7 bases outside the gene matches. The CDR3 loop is CAVSLAVQETQYF. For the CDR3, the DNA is TGTGCCGTGTCCCTAGCGGTCCAAGAGACCCAGTACTTC.

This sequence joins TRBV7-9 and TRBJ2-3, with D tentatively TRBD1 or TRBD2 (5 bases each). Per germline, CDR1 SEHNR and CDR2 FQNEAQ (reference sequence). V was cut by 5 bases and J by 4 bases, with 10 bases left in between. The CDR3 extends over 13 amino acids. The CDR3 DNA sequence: TGTGCCAGCAGCCGGGACCACTCAGATACGCAGTATTTT. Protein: CASSRDHSDTQYF.

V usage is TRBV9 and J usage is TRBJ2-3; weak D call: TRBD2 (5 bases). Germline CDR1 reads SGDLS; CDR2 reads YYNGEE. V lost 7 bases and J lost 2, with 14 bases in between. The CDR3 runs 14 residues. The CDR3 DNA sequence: TGTGCCAGCGGTCGGGAAGGAACCACAGATACGCAGTATTTT. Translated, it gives CASGREGTTDTQYF. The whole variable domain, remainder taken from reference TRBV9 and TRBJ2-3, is DSGVTQTPKHLITATGQRVTLRCSPRSGDLSVYWYQQSLDQGLQFLIQYYNGEERAKGNILERFSAQQFPDLHSELNLSSLELGDSALYFCASGREGTTDTQYFGPGTRLTVL.

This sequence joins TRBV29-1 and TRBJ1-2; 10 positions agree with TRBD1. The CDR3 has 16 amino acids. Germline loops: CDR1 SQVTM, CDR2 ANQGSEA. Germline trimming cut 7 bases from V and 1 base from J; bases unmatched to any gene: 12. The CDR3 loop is CSGAKRQGAGNYGYTF. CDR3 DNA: TGCAGCGGGGCGAAGCGACAGGGGGCTGGTAACTATGGCTACACCTTC.

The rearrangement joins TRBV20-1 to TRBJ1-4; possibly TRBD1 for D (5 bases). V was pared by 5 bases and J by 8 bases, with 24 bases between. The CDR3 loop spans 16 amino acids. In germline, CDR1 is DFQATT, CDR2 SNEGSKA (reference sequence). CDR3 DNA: TGCAGTGCTTCCACACACGGAGCAGTAAACAGGGAAAAACTGTTTTTT. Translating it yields CSASTHGAVNREKLFF.

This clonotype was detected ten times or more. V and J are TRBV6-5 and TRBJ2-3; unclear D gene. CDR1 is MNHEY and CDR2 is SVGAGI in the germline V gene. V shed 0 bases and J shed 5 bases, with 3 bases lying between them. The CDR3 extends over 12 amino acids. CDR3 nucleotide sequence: TGTGCCAGCAGTTACTCTGGAGATACGCAGTATTTT. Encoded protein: CASSYSGDTQYF.

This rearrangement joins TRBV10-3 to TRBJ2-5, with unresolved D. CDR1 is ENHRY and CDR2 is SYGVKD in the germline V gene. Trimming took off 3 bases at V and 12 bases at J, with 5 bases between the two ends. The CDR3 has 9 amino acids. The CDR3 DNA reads TGTGCCATCAGTGATGAGGAGTACTTC. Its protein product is CAISDEEYF.

The CDR3 loop is CASSGTGFYNEQFF. CDR3 DNA: TGTGCCAGCAGCGGTACGGGGTTCTACAATGAGCAGTTCTTC. J is TRBJ2-1 and V is TRBV7-9; perhaps TRBD2 as D (5 bases). The CDR3 is made up of 14 amino acids. Germline V gene sequence: CDR1 SEHNR, CDR2 FQNEAQ (reference sequence). With 5 bases removed from V and 3 bases from J, the gap between germline ends came to 11 bases. Together with reference TRBV7-9 and TRBJ2-1, the CDR3 gives the full variable domain: DTGVSQNPRHKITKRGQNVTFRCDPISEHNRLYWYRQTLGQGPEFLTYFQNEAQLEKSRLLSDRFSAERPKGSFSTLEIQRTEQGDSAMYLCASSGTGFYNEQFFGPGTRLTVL.

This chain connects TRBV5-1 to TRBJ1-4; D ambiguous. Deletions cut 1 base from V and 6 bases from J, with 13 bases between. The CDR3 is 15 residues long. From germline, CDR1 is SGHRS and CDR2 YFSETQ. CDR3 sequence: CASSLQAARDEKLFF. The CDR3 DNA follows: TGCGCCAGCAGCTTGCAGGCAGCCAGAGATGAAAAACTGTTTTTT.

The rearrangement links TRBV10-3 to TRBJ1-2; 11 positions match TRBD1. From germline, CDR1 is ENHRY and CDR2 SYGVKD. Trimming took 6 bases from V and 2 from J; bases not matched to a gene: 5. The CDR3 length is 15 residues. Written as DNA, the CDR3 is TGTGCCATCAGCACACGGACAGGGGGCAACTATGGCTACACCTTC. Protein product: CAISTRTGGNYGYTF.

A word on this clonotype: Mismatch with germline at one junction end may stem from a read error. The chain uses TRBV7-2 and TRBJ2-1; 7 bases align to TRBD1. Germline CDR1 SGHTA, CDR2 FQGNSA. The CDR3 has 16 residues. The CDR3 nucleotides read TGTGCCTGCAGCTTAGTAGTGGCAGGGGGTTGGGTTGAGCAGTTCTTC. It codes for CACSLVVAGGWVEQFF.

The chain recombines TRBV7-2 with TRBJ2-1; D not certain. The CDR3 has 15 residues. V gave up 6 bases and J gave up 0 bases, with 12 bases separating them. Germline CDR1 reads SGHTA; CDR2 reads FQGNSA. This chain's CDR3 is CASSSRAPSYNEQFF. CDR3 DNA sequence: TGTGCCAGCAGTTCTCGGGCCCCCTCCTACAATGAGCAGTTCTTC.

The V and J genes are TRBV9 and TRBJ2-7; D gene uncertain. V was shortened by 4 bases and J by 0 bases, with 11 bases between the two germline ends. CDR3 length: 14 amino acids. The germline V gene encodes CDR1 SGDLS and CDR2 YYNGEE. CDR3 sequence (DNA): TGTGCCAGCAGCAGATCAGGATTCTCCTACGAGCAGTACTTC. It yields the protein CASSRSGFSYEQYF.

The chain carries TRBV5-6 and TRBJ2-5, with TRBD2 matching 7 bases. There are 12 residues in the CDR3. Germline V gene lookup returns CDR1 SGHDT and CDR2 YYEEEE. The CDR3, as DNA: TGTACCTCACGGCCCCGGGGGGATGAGCAGTACTTC. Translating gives CTSRPRGDEQYF.

In nucleotides, the CDR3 is TGTGCCAGCAGCTTGGAACCCCACCGGACAGGGGAGGGCGAGCAGTACTTC. This codes for CASSLEPHRTGEGEQYF. The rearrangement links TRBV5-5 to TRBJ2-7; 9 nucleotides agree with TRBD1. The CDR3 spans 17 residues. Germline assignment: CDR1 SGHKS and CDR2 YYEKEE (reference sequence). V gave up 0 bases and J gave up 6 bases; unmatched junction bases: 13.

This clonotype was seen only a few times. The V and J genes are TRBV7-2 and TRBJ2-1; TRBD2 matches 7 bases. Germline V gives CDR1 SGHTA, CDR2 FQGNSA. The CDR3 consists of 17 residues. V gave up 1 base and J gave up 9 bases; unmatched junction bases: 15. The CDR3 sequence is CASSLVPLGLVSLEQFF. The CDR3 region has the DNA TGTGCCAGCAGCTTAGTCCCGCTAGGACTAGTTTCCCTTGAGCAGTTCTTC.

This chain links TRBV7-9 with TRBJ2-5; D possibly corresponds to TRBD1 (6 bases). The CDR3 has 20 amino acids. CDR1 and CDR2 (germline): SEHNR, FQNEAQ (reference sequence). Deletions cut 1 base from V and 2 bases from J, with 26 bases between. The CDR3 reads CASSLVPSGQPTVPQETQYF. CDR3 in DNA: TGTGCCAGCAGCTTAGTTCCTTCCGGACAGCCGACCGTCCCACAAGAGACCCAGTACTTC.

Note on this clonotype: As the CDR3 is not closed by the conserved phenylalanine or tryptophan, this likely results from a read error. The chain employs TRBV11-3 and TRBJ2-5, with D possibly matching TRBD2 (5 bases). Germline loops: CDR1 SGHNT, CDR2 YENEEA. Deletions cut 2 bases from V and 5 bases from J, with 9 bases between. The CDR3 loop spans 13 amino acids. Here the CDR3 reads CASSLSGEETQYV. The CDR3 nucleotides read TGTGCCAGCAGCTTAAGTGGGGAGGAGACCCAGTACGTC.

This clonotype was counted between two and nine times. CDR3 residues: CASRTGGWLRAEAFF. DNA of the CDR3: TGTGCCAGCAGGACAGGGGGCTGGTTAAGGGCTGAAGCTTTCTTT. V gene TRBV6-6 combines with J gene TRBJ1-1; 10 nucleotides match TRBD1. The CDR3 is 15 residues long. Losses at the gene ends were 6 bases for V and 6 bases for J; bases not matched to a gene: 10. Germline V gene lookup returns CDR1 MNHNY and CDR2 SVGAGI (reference sequence).

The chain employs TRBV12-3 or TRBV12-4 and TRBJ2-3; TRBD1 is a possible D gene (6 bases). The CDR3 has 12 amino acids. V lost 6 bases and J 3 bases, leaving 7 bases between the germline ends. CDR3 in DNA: TGTGCCAGCAGAGGACAGACAGATACGCAGTATTTT. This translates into CASRGQTDTQYF.

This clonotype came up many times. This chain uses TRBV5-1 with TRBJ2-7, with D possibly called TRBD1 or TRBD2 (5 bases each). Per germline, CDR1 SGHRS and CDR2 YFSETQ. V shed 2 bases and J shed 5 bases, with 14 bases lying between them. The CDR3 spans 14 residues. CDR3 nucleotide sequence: TGCGCCAGCAGCTTCCGGGACGGGTCCGACGAGCAGTACTTC. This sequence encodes CASSFRDGSDEQYF.

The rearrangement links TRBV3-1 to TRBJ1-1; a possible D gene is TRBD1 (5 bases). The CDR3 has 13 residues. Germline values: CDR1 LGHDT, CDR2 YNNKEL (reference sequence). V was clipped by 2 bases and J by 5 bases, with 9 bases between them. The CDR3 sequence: CASSQKWGTEAFF. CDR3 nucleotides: TGTGCCAGCAGCCAAAAATGGGGGACTGAAGCTTTCTTT.

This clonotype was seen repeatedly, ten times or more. CDR3 DNA: TGTGCCAGCAGCCAAGGTGAGACGTTCGAGCAGTACTTC. Amino acids: CASSQGETFEQYF. The chain joins TRBV4-2 to TRBJ2-5; D uncertain. Judging by the DNA end, TRBJ2-7 fits better; the J call may be wrong. Germline V gives CDR1 LGHNA, CDR2 YNFKEQ. CDR3 size: 13 residues.

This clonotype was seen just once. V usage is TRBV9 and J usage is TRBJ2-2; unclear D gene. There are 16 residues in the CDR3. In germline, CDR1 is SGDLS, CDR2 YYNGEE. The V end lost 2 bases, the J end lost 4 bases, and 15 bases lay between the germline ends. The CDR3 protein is CASSVAAGRATGELFF. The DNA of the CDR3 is TGTGCCAGCAGCGTGGCGGCAGGAAGGGCCACCGGGGAGCTGTTTTTT.

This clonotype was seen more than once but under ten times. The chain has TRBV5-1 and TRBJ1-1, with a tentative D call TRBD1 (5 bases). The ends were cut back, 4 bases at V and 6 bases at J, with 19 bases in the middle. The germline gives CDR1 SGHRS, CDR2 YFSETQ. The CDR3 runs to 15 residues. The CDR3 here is CASSLQMRGYAEAFF. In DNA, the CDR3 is TGCGCCAGCAGCCTACAAATGAGGGGCTACGCTGAAGCTTTCTTT.

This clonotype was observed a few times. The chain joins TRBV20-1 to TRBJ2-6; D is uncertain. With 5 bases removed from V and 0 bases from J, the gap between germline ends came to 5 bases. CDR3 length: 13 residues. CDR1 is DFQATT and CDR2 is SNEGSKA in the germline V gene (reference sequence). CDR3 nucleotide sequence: TGCAGTGCTCAGATCTCTGGGGCCAACGTCCTGACTTTC. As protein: CSAQISGANVLTF.

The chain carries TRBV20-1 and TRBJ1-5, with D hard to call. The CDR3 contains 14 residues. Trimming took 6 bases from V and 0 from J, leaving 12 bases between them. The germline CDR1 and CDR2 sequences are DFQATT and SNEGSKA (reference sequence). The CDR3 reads CSAPDTDSNQPQHF. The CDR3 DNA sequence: TGCAGTGCACCCGACACGGATAGCAATCAGCCCCAGCATTTT.